This entry concerns a single T cell receptor beta chain. Cells designated naive CD8 were CD45RO-negative and were positively selected for CCR7, with terminally differentiated effector memory CD45RA+ cells excluded. This specimen belongs to a study of shared clonotypes between healthy human individuals. CDR1 and CDR2 (germline): MNHNS, SASEGT. CDR3 size: 11 residues. Trimming left V 3 bases short and J 8 bases short, with 7 bases between. The protocol was immunoSEQ multiplex PCR, while the TCRdb copy is restricted to in-frame clones and leaves out a portion. The table records hundreds of thousands of clones, approximately 96% of them present only once.

The TCR comes from a woman in her twenties or thirties in good health. The chain is built from TRBV6-1 and TRBJ1-1, with D unclear. Material: naive CD8+ T cells sorted from blood. The CDR3 spells CASSERREAFF. The DNA for the CDR3 is TGTGCCAGCAGTGAGAGGAGGGAAGCTTTCTTT.